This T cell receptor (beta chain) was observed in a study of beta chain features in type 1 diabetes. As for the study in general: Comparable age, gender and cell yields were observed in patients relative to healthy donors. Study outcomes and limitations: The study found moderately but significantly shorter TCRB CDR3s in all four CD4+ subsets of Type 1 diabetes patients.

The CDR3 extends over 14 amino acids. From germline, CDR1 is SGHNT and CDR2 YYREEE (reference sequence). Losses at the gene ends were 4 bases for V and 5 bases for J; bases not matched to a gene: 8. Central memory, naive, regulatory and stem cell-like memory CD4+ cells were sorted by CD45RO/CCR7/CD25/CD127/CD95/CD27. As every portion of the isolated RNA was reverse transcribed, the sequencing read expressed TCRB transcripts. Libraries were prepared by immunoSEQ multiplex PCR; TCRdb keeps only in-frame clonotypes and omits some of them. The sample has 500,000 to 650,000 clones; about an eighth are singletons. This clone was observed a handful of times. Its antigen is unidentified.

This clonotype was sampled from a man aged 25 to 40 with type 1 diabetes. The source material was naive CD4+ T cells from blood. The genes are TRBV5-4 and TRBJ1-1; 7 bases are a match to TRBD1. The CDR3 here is CASSTPGQPTEAFF. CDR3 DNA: TGTGCCAGCAGCACACCGGGACAGCCAACTGAAGCTTTCTTT.